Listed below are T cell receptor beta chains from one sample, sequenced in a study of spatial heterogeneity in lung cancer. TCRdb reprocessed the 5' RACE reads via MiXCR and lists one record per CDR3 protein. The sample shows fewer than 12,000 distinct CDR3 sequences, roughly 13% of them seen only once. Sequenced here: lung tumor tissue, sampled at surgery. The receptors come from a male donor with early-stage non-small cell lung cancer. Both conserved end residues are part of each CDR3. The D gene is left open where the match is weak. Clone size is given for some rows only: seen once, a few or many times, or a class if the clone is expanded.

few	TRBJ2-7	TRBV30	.	CAWRFKGTGYEQYF	TGTGCCTGGAGGTTTAAGGGGACCGGGTACGAGCAGTACTTC
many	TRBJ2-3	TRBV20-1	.	CSAGDSFTQYF	TGCAGTGCTGGAGATAGTTTTACGCAGTATTTT
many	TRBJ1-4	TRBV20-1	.	CSAHPTYEKLFF	TGCAGTGCCCACCCGACCTATGAAAAACTGTTTTTT
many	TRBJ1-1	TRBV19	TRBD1	CASSIRPGTGNTEAFF	TGTGCCAGTAGTATTCGTCCTGGGACAGGGAACACTGAAGCTTTCTTT
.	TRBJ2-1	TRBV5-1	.	CASRLPGSYNEQFF	TGCGCCAGCAGGCTGCCCGGTTCCTACAATGAGCAGTTCTTC
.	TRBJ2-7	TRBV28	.	CASSNGPSVGYEQYF	TGTGCCAGCAGTAACGGGCCCAGCGTAGGATACGAGCAGTACTTC
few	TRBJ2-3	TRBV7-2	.	CASARRTDTQYF	TGTGCCAGCGCCCGGCGTACAGATACGCAGTATTTT
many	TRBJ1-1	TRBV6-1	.	CASSDFGSTLEAFF	TGTGCCAGCAGTGACTTCGGCAGTACGCTTGAAGCTTTCTTT
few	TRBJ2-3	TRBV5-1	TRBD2	CASSQGLAGGPTDTQYF	TGCGCCAGCAGCCAAGGACTAGCGGGGGGGCCTACAGATACGCAGTATTTT
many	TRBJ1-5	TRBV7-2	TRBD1	CASSADRGAQPQHF	TGTGCCAGCAGCGCGGACAGGGGAGCTCAGCCCCAGCATTTT
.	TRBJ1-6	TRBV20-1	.	CSARAGFNSPLHF	TGCAGTGCTAGAGCCGGATTTAATTCACCCCTCCACTTT
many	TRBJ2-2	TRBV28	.	CASSLYGELFF	TGTGCCAGCAGTTTATACGGGGAGCTGTTTTTT
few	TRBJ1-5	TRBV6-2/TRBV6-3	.	CASSTTGSNQPQHF	TGTGCCAGCAGCACTACAGGTAGCAATCAGCCCCAGCATTTT
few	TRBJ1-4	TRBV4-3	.	CASSQEDRSFEKLFF	TGCGCCAGCAGCCAAGAAGACAGGTCCTTTGAAAAACTGTTTTTT
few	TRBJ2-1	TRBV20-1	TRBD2	CSAKSGGPYNEQFF	TGCAGTGCTAAAAGCGGGGGGCCCTACAATGAGCAGTTCTTC
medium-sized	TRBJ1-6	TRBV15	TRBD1	CATSKLDRGDSPLHF	TGTGCCACCAGCAAGCTGGACAGGGGTGATTCACCCCTCCACTTT
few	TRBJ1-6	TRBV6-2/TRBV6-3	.	CASSYRDTANSPLHF	TGTGCCAGCAGTTACCGGGACACCGCTAATTCACCCCTCCACTTT
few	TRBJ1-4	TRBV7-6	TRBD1	CASSLAGQRNEKLFF	TGTGCCAGCAGCTTAGCGGGACAGCGTAATGAAAAACTGTTTTTT
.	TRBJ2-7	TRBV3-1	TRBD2	CASSQVSGVEQYF	TGTGCCAGCAGCCAGGTTAGCGGGGTCGAGCAGTACTTC
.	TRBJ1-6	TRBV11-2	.	CASSQIPGPISPLHF	TGTGCCAGCAGCCAAATTCCGGGGCCCATTTCTCCCCTCCACTTT
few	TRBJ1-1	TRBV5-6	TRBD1	CASSFYPGQGNTEAFF	TGTGCCAGCAGCTTCTATCCAGGACAGGGGAACACTGAAGCTTTCTTT
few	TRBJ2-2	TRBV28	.	CASVRGTGELFF	TGTGCCAGCGTTCGGGGCACCGGGGAGCTGTTTTTT
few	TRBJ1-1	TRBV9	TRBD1	CASSVAGGAGTEAFF	TGTGCCAGCAGCGTAGCAGGGGGGGCCGGTACTGAAGCTTTCTTT
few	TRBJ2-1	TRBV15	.	CATSRARSSSYNEQFF	TGTGCCACCAGCAGGGCCCGCAGTAGCTCCTACAATGAGCAGTTCTTC
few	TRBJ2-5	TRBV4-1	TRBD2	CASSQDGTSGDEETQYF	TGCGCCAGCAGCCAAGATGGGACTAGCGGGGATGAAGAGACCCAGTACTTC
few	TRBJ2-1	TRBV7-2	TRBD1	CASSLWDRANNEQFF	TGTGCCAGCAGCTTATGGGACAGGGCAAACAATGAGCAGTTCTTC
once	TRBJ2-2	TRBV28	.	CASSLDRNTGELFF	TGTGCCAGCAGTCTGGACAGAAACACCGGGGAGCTGTTTTTT
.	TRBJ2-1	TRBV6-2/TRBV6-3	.	CASSYVGQNYNEQFF	TGTGCCAGCAGTTACGTTGGCCAGAACTACAATGAGCAGTTCTTC
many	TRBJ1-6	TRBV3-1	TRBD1	CASSLTDRGYSPLHF	TGTGCCAGCAGCTTAACCGACAGGGGATATTCACCCCTCCACTTT
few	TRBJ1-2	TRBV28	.	CASSQRRNGYTF	TGTGCCAGCAGTCAGCGGAGGAATGGCTACACCTTC
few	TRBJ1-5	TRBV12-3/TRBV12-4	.	CASSFWDGGHQPQHF	TGTGCCAGCAGTTTTTGGGACGGGGGTCACCAGCCCCAGCATTTT
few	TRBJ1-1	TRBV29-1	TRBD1	CSVKTGWEDTEAFF	TGCAGCGTTAAGACAGGGTGGGAGGACACTGAAGCTTTCTTT
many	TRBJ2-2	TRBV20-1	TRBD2	CSASLIRPGGTGELFF	TGCAGTGCTTCCCTCATCCGCCCGGGGGGCACCGGGGAGCTGTTTTTT
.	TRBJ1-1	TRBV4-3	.	CASSQGAGGTEAFF	TGCGCCAGCAGCCAAGGGGCGGGGGGCACTGAAGCTTTCTTT
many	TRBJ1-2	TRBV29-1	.	CSVEDGANYGYTF	TGCAGCGTTGAAGATGGGGCTAACTATGGCTACACCTTC
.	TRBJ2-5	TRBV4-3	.	CASSQALSAGRLETQYF	TGCGCCAGCAGCCAAGCCCTTAGCGCAGGTCGTCTGGAGACCCAGTACTTC
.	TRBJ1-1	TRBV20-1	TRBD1	CSARGDRVVTEAFF	TGCAGTGCTAGAGGAGACAGGGTGGTCACTGAAGCTTTCTTT
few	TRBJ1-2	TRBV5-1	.	CASSQDGDYGYTF	TGCGCCAGCAGCCAGGACGGAGACTATGGCTACACCTTC
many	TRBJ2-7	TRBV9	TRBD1	CASSATGSYEQYF	TGTGCCAGCAGCGCGACAGGGTCCTACGAGCAGTACTTC
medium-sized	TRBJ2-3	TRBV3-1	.	CASGLTDTQYF	TGTGCCAGCGGGTTGACGGATACGCAGTATTTT
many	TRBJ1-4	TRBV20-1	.	CSALQPATNEKLFF	TGCAGTGCTCTCCAACCAGCAACTAATGAAAAACTGTTTTTT
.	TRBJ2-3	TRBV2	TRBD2	CASSERASGREQYF	TGTGCCAGCAGTGAACGGGCTAGCGGGAGAGAGCAGTATTTT
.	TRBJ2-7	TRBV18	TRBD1	CASSPGQGPGQYF	TGTGCCAGCTCACCGGGACAGGGCCCCGGGCAGTACTTC
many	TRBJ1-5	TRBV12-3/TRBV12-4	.	CASNGHLNQPQHF	TGTGCCAGCAATGGACATCTCAATCAGCCCCAGCATTTT
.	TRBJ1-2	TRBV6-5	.	CASRTWEGSGYTF	TGTGCCAGCAGAACCTGGGAGGGAAGCGGCTACACCTTC
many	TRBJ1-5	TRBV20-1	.	CSARGNTGYSNQPQHF	TGCAGTGCTAGAGGCAATACCGGCTATAGCAATCAGCCCCAGCATTTT
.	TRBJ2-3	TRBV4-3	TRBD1	CASSQDGTGLSATDTQYF	TGCGCCAGCAGCCAAGATGGGACAGGGTTGAGCGCCACAGATACGCAGTATTTT
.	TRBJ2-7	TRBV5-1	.	CASSFQGSSYEQYF	TGCGCCAGCAGCTTCCAGGGCTCATCCTACGAGCAGTACTTC
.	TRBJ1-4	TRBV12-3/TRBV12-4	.	CASKTTSAVLNEKLFF	TGTGCCAGCAAGACGACAAGCGCAGTCCTTAATGAAAAACTGTTTTTT
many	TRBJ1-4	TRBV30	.	CAWRSGEKLFF	TGTGCCTGGAGGAGTGGTGAAAAACTGTTTTTT
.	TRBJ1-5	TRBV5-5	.	CASSRRPFEGQPQHF	TGTGCCAGCAGCCGAAGACCCTTCGAGGGTCAGCCCCAGCATTTT
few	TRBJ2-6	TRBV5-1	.	CASSLELSGANVLTF	TGCGCCAGCAGCTTGGAACTCTCTGGGGCCAACGTCCTGACTTTC
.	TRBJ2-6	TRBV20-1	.	CSARLGGSGANVLTF	TGCAGTGCTAGGTTGGGCGGCTCTGGGGCCAACGTCCTGACTTTC
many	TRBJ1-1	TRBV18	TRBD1	CASSPGQVNTEAFF	TGTGCCAGCTCACCAGGACAGGTGAACACTGAAGCTTTCTTT
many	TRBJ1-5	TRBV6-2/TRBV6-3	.	CASRALRAHSNQPQHF	TGTGCCAGCAGGGCCCTAAGGGCACATAGCAATCAGCCCCAGCATTTT
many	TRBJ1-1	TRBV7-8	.	CASSLDEGWGTEAFF	TGTGCCAGCAGCTTAGACGAGGGATGGGGCACTGAAGCTTTCTTT
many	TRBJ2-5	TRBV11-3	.	CASSVGNRETQYF	TGTGCCAGCAGCGTGGGGAATAGGGAGACCCAGTACTTC
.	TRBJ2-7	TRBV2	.	CVSGRQGGYEQYF	TGTGTCAGCGGACGACAGGGAGGGTACGAGCAGTACTTC
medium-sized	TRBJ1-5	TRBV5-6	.	CASSLVKARGNQPQHF	TGTGCCAGCAGCTTGGTGAAAGCCCGGGGCAATCAGCCCCAGCATTTT